These 18 T cell receptor beta chains came from one sample sequenced in a study of PD-L1 blockade in urothelial cancer. Libraries were prepared by immunoSEQ multiplex PCR; TCRdb keeps only in-frame clonotypes and omits some of them. The data show 55,000 to 70,000 clones, over 75% seen once. The source material was PBMCs, sampled around atezolizumab (anti-PD-L1) treatment. The receptors come from an older man with urothelial cancer.

The chain links TRBV14 to TRBJ2-3; tentative D call: TRBD2 (6 bases). This CDR3 is 14 amino acids long. V lost 1 base and J lost 4, with 9 bases in between. From germline, CDR1 is SGHDN and CDR2 FVKESK. CDR3 nucleotide sequence: TGTGCCAGCAGCCAAGCGGGAGCCCCAGATACGCAGTATTTT. Protein: CASSQAGAPDTQYF.

The rearrangement links TRBV30 to TRBJ2-7; 7 bases are shared with TRBD2. CDR3 length equals 14 residues. Per the germline V gene, CDR1 is GTSNPN and CDR2 is SVGIG (reference sequence). V was pared by 3 bases and J by 2 bases, with 7 bases of the junction left unmatched. For the CDR3, the DNA is TGTGCCTGGAGCCCCTGGGAGGGGACCTACGAGCAGTACTTC. This gives the protein CAWSPWEGTYEQYF.

This clone was counted a single time. The chain couples TRBV9 to TRBJ1-1; possibly TRBD1 for D (6 bases). The germline V gene encodes CDR1 SGDLS and CDR2 YYNGEE. The V gene lost 0 bases and the J gene lost 0 bases, with 15 bases spanning the gap. There are 17 residues in the CDR3. In DNA, the CDR3 is TGTGCCAGCAGCGTAGATGGGACAAATGTTTTGAACACTGAAGCTTTCTTT. It translates to CASSVDGTNVLNTEAFF. Looking up the rest from reference TRBV9 and TRBJ1-1 gives the full variable domain: DSGVTQTPKHLITATGQRVTLRCSPRSGDLSVYWYQQSLDQGLQFLIQYYNGEERAKGNILERFSAQQFPDLHSELNLSSLELGDSALYFCASSVDGTNVLNTEAFFGQGTRLTVV.

The chain has TRBV4-1 and TRBJ1-2; D is uncertain. Germline values: CDR1 MGHRA, CDR2 YSYEKL. The CDR3 has 14 amino acids. V was cut by 1 base and J by 7 bases, with 13 bases left in between. CDR3 loop: CASSQAHPYSGYTF. In DNA, the CDR3 is TGCGCCAGCAGCCAAGCCCATCCATACAGTGGCTACACCTTC.

This chain links TRBV7-2 with TRBJ2-3; 7 bases are shared with TRBD2. The CDR3 has 14 residues. Looked up from germline, CDR1 is SGHTA and CDR2 is FQGNSA. The junction had 2 bases not matched to a gene; V was cut back by 0 bases and J by 5 bases. CDR3 region: CASSLAPGGDTQYF. CDR3 sequence (DNA): TGTGCCAGCAGCTTAGCTCCGGGGGGAGATACGCAGTATTTT. Full variable domain (outside the CDR3, taken from reference TRBV7-2 and TRBJ2-3): GAGVSQSPSNKVTEKGKDVELRCDPISGHTALYWYRQSLGQGLEFLIYFQGNSAPDKSGLPSDRFSAERTGGSVSTLTIQRTQQEDSAVYLCASSLAPGGDTQYFGPGTRLTVL.

The rearrangement uses TRBV10-3 and TRBJ2-2; 8 positions match TRBD1. The CDR3 covers 14 residues. After removal of 7 bases from V and 3 bases from J, the junction contained 4 bases not matched to a gene. Germline CDR1 and CDR2: ENHRY and SYGVKD. CDR3 nucleotides: TGTGCCATCACCGGACAGGGCTACACCGGGGAGCTGTTTTTT. It is translated as CAITGQGYTGELFF.

The chain combines TRBV2 with TRBJ1-5; weak D call: TRBD1 (6 bases). V lost 7 bases to trimming and J lost 3 bases, with 25 bases between them. Germline V CDR1 and CDR2: SNHLY, FYNNEI. The CDR3 runs to 18 residues. The CDR3 spells CASTGQPARDKNNQPQHF. CDR3 sequence (DNA): TGTGCCAGCACCGGTCAGCCCGCCCGGGACAAAAACAATCAGCCCCAGCATTTT. The entire variable domain, with the rest obtained from reference TRBV2 and TRBJ1-5, is as follows: EPEVTQTPSHQVTQMGQEVILRCVPISNHLYFYWYRQILGQKVEFLVSFYNNEISEKSEIFDDQFSVERPDGSNFTLKIRSTKLEDSAMYFCASTGQPARDKNNQPQHFGDGTRLSIL.

This clone was picked up a small number of times. The chain has TRBV21-1 and TRBJ1-2; the table names TRBD1, a call not compared with the DNA. TRBV21-1 is listed as a pseudogene. The CDR3 consists of 14 residues. Here the CDR3 reads CASTRYRGNYGYTF. CDR3 bases: TGTGCCAGCACGAGATACAGGGGAAACTATGGCTACACCTTC.

This clone showed up just once. The chain uses TRBV4-2 and TRBJ1-4; D gene unclear. The CDR3 runs to 16 residues. The V gene's germline CDR1 is LGHNA and CDR2 YNFKEQ. V lost 0 bases and J 4 bases, leaving 12 bases between the germline ends. The CDR3: CASSQEAGGSNEKLFF. CDR3 bases: TGTGCCAGCAGCCAAGAGGCAGGAGGGAGTAATGAAAAACTGTTTTTT.

The chain couples TRBV15 to TRBJ1-5; no firm D call. Germline-derived CDR1 and CDR2 are LNHNV and YYDKDF (reference sequence). There are 15 residues in the CDR3. The ends were cut back, 0 bases at V and 7 bases at J, with 13 bases in the middle. The CDR3 loop reads CATSRDWEPGQPQHF. The CDR3 DNA is TGTGCCACCAGCAGAGATTGGGAGCCGGGGCAGCCCCAGCATTTT.

The V and J genes are TRBV7-6 and TRBJ2-1, with D perhaps matching TRBD1 (7 bases). The CDR3 loop spans 13 amino acids. The germline V gene encodes CDR1 SGHVS and CDR2 FNYEAQ. V shed 5 bases and J shed 8 bases, with 13 bases lying between them. This CDR3 is CASSMSRGDEQFF. The CDR3 nucleotides read TGTGCCAGCAGCATGAGCAGGGGGGATGAGCAGTTCTTC.

The gene calls are TRBV11-2 and TRBJ2-7, with 11 positions matching TRBD2. Germline CDR1 reads SGHAT; CDR2 reads FQNNGV. CDR3 length equals 16 residues. V lost 4 bases and J lost 2; bases outside the gene matches: 7. This chain's CDR3 is CASSSGLAGFPYEQYF. The CDR3 nucleotides read TGTGCCAGCAGCTCTGGACTAGCGGGTTTTCCCTACGAGCAGTACTTC. The full variable domain, its missing parts supplied by reference TRBV11-2 and TRBJ2-7, is EAGVAQSPRYKIIEKRQSVAFWCNPISGHATLYWYQQILGQGPKLLIQFQNNGVVDDSQLPKDRFSAERLKGVDSTLKIQPAKLEDSAVYLCASSSGLAGFPYEQYFGPGTRLTVT.

The chain links TRBV5-4 to TRBJ1-2; possibly TRBD1 for D (6 bases). Germline V CDR1 and CDR2: SGHNT, YYREEE (reference sequence). V was shortened by 4 bases and J by 4 bases, with 17 bases between the two germline ends. This CDR3 is built from 15 residues. DNA for the CDR3: TGTGCCAGCAGCCCCGGACAGCAATTCTCCTATGGCTACACCTTC. Protein: CASSPGQQFSYGYTF.

Only one count was recorded for this clone. The chain has TRBV27 and TRBJ1-2, with TRBD1 matching 9 bases. The CDR3 runs 16 residues. The junction had 10 bases not matched to a gene; V was cut back by 5 bases and J by 3 bases. Germline V gene sequence: CDR1 MNHEY, CDR2 SMNVEV (reference sequence). The CDR3 is CASSQRTGTGHYGYTF. The CDR3 nucleotides are TGTGCCAGCAGTCAAAGGACCGGGACAGGGCACTATGGCTACACCTTC.

The chain combines TRBV19 with TRBJ2-3; 9 positions agree with TRBD2. Germline V gene lookup returns CDR1 LNHDA and CDR2 SQIVND (reference sequence). This CDR3 contains 17 residues. Trimming took 0 bases from V and 3 from J; bases not matched to a gene: 7. CDR3 region: CASSIDPAGGGTDTQYF. Here the CDR3 DNA reads TGTGCCAGTAGTATAGATCCAGCGGGAGGAGGGACAGATACGCAGTATTTT.

This chain connects TRBV30 to TRBJ1-2; 7 positions match TRBD1. CDR1 and CDR2 from the germline V gene are GTSNPN and SVGIG (reference sequence). CDR3 size: 14 residues. With 7 bases clipped from V and 8 bases from J, the junction kept 16 bases outside the gene matches. The CDR3 region is CAFRSTGFEFGYTF. CDR3 DNA: TGTGCCTTTCGCTCGACAGGGTTTGAGTTCGGCTACACCTTC.

The V and J genes are TRBV11-2 and TRBJ2-3; the D gene is possibly TRBD1 (6 bases). CDR3 length: 13 residues. The germline gives CDR1 SGHAT, CDR2 FQNNGV. V shed 7 bases and J shed 5 bases, with 13 bases lying between them. CDR3 loop: CASTSDSQDTQYF. The DNA of the CDR3 is TGTGCCAGCACCTCGGACAGTCAAGATACGCAGTATTTT.

The chain is built from TRBV19 and TRBJ2-2; D may be TRBD1 (5 bases). V lost 0 bases and J 6 bases, leaving 14 bases between the germline ends. CDR3 length: 16 residues. Looked up from germline, CDR1 is LNHDA and CDR2 is SQIVND (reference sequence). In DNA, the CDR3 is TGTGCCAGTAGTATAGAGGCAGGGTTCAGGTCCGGGGAGCTGTTTTTT. Its protein product is CASSIEAGFRSGELFF.